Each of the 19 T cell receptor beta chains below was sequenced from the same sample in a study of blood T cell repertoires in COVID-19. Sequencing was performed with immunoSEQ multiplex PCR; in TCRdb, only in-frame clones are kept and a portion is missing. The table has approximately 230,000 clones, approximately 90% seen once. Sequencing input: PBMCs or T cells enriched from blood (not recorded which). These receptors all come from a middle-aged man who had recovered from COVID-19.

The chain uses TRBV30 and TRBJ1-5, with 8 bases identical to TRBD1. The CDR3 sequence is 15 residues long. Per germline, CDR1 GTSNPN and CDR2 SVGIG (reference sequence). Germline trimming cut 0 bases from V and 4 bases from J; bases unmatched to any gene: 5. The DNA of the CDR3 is TGTGCCTGGAGTGTATCAGGGGGCGAAAATCAGCCCCAGCATTTT. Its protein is CAWSVSGGENQPQHF.

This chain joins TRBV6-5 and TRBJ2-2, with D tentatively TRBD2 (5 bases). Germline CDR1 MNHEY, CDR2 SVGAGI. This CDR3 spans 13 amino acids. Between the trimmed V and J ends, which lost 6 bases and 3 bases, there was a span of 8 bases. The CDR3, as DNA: TGTGCCAGCAGCGGACTGTACACCGGGGAGCTGTTTTTT. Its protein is CASSGLYTGELFF.

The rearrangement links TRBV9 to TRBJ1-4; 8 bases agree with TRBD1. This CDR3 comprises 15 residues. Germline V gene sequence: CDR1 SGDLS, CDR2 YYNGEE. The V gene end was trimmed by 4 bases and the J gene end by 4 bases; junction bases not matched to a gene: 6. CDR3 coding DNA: TGTGCCAGCAGCATCGGACAGGGAGGTAATGAAAAACTGTTTTTT. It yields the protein CASSIGQGGNEKLFF.

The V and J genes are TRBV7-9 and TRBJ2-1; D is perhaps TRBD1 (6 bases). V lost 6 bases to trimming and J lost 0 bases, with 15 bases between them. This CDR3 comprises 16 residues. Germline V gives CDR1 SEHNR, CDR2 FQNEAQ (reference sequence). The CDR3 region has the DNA TGTGCCAGCAGGTTTAGCACAGGGAGCTCCTACAATGAGCAGTTCTTC. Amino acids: CASRFSTGSSYNEQFF.

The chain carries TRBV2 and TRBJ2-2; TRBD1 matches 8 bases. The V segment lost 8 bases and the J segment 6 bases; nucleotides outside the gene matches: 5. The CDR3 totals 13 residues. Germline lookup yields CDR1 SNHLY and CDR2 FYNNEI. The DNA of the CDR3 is TGTGCCAGCGTACAGGGGGTGGCCGGGGAGCTGTTTTTT. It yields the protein CASVQGVAGELFF.

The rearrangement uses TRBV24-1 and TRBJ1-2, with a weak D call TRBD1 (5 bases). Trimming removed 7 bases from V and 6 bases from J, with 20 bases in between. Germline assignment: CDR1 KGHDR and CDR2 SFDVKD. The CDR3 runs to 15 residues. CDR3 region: CATSPGDSGLDGYTF. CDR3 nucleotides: TGTGCCACCAGCCCCGGGGACTCCGGTTTGGATGGCTACACCTTC.

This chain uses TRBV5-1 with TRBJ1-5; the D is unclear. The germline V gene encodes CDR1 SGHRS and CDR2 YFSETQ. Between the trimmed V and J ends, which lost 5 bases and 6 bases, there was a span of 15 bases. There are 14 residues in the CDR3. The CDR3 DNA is TGCGCCAGCAGTTCAAAGCCCTCAGGTCAGCCCCAGCATTTT. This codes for CASSSKPSGQPQHF.

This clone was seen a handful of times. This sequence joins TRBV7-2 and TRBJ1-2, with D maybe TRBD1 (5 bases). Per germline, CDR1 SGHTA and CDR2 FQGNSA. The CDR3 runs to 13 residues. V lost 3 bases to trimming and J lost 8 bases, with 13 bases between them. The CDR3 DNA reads TGTGCCAGCAGCTTCTGGCAGGGAAACGGCTACACCTTC. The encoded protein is CASSFWQGNGYTF.

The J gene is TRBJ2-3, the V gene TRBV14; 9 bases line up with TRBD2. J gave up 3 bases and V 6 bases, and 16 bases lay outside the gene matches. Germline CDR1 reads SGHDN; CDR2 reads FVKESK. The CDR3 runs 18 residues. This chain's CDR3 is CASSPLATSGRSTDTQYF. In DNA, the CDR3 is TGTGCCAGCAGTCCTCTCGCGACTAGCGGTAGAAGTACAGATACGCAGTATTTT.

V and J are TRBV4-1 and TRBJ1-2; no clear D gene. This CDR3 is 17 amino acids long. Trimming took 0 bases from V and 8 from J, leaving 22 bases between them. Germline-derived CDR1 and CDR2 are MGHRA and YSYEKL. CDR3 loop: CASSQEIGQSPRRGYTF. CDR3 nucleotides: TGCGCCAGCAGCCAAGAAATCGGGCAGTCACCTCGGAGGGGCTACACCTTC.

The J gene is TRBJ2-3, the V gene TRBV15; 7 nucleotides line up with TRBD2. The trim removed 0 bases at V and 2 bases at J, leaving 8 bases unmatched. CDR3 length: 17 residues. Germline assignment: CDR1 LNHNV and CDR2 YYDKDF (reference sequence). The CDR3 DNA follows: TGTGCCACCAGCAGAGATTGGGGGGGGACGGTCACAGATACGCAGTATTTT. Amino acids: CATSRDWGGTVTDTQYF.

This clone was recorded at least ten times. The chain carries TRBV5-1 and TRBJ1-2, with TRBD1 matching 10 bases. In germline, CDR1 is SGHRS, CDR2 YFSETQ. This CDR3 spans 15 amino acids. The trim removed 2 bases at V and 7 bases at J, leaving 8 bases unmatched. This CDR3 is CASSLILTGGGGYTF. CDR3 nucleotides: TGCGCCAGCAGCTTAATCCTGACAGGGGGCGGTGGCTACACCTTC.

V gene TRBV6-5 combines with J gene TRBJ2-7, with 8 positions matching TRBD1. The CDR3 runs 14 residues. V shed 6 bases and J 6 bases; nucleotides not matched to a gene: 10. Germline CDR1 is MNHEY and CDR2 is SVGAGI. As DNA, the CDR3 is TGTGCCAGCAGCTTAGACAGGGGCCCCTTCGAGCAGTACTTC. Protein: CASSLDRGPFEQYF.

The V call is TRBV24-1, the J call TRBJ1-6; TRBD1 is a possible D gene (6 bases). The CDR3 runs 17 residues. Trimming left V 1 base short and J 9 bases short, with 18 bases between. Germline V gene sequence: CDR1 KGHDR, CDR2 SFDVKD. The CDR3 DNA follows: TGTGCCACCAGTGATTTCCCAGAGGGGGGGGGCTGTTCACCCCTCCACTTT. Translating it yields CATSDFPEGGGCSPLHF.

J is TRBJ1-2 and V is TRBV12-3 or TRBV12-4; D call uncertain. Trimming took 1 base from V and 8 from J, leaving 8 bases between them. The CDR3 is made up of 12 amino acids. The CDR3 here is CASSLGGEGYTF. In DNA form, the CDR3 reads TGTGCCAGCAGTTTAGGCGGGGAAGGCTACACCTTC.

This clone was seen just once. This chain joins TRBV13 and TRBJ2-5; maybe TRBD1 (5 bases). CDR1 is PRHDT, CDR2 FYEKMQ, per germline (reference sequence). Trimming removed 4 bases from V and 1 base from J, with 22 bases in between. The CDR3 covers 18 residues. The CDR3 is CASSSHATGLPGQETQYF. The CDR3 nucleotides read TGTGCCAGCAGCTCTCACGCCACAGGTCTTCCGGGCCAAGAGACCCAGTACTTC.

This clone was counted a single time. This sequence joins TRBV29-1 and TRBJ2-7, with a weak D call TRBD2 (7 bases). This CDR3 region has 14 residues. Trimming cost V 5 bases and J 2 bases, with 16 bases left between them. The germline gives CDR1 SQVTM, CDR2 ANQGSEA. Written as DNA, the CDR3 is TGCAGCGTTTATGGGGGGGGGCTCCCCTACGAGCAGTACTTC. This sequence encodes CSVYGGGLPYEQYF.

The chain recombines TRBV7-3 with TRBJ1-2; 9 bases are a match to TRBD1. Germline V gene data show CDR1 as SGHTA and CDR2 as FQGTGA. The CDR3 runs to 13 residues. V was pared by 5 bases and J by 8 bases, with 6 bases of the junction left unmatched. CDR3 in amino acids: CASSPGQGRGYTF. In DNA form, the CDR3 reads TGTGCCAGCAGCCCAGGACAGGGGAGGGGCTACACCTTC.

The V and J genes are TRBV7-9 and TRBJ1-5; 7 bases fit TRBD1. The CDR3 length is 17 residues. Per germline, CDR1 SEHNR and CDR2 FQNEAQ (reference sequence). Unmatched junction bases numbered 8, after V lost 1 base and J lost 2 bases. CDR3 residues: CASSLDTGVVGNQPQHF. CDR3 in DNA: TGTGCCAGCAGCTTAGATACAGGGGTAGTCGGCAATCAGCCCCAGCATTTT.